This is a list of T cell receptor beta chains from one sample in a study of OX40 agonist ivuxolimab in advanced cancers. The assay was immunoSEQ multiplex PCR, and TCRdb's table has in-frame clones only and misses some. The data contain fewer than 100,000 clones, about 83% of them singletons. The sample here was CD4+ or CD8+ T cells sorted from blood, taken in a trial of the OX40 agonist ivuxolimab. Every receptor here comes from an adult with an advanced solid tumor such as melanoma, head and neck, liver or kidney cancer. CDR3s include the opening cysteine and the closing phenylalanine or tryptophan. A D gene is named only where the DNA matches it firmly. Size values are once, few and many counts, or a class for expanded clones, and some rows have none.

clone size	V gene	J gene	D gene	CDR3 DNA	CDR3 protein
NA	TRBV2	TRBJ2-7	NA	TGTGCCAGCAGGACAACAGGTTTTGGTACTGAGTGGTACTTC	CASRTTGFGTEWYF
once	TRBV7-6	TRBJ2-4	TRBD1	TGTGCCAGCAGCCCTAACCCGAAGGGGGCGCTTTCCAAAAACATTCAGTACTTC	CASSPNPKGALSKNIQYF
NA	TRBV7-8	TRBJ2-3	NA	TGTGCCAGCAGCTTAGAAGGGCCTGCCTTGGGCACAGATACGCAGTATTTT	CASSLEGPALGTDTQYF
once	TRBV2	TRBJ2-1	TRBD2	TGTGCCAGCACACCTAGCGGGGGGGCCGGGAATGAGCAGTTCTTC	CASTPSGGAGNEQFF
NA	TRBV4-3	TRBJ2-1	TRBD2	TGCGCCAGCAGCCAAGGACTAGCGGGTTACAATGAGCAGTTCTTC	CASSQGLAGYNEQFF
NA	TRBV15	TRBJ2-3	NA	TGTGCCACCAGCAGAGGGGGGGCTCACACAGATACGCAGTATTTT	CATSRGGAHTDTQYF
NA	TRBV2	TRBJ1-5	NA	TGTGCCAGCACCGACCGCAATCAGCCCCAGCATTTT	CASTDRNQPQHF
NA	TRBV30	TRBJ1-1	NA	TGTGCCTGGACCTCCCAGCAGGGGACTGAAGCTTTCTTT	CAWTSQQGTEAFF
NA	TRBV27	TRBJ2-1	TRBD2	TGTGCCAGCAGTTCCGCCGGCGGGAGCTACAATGAGCAGTTCTTC	CASSSAGGSYNEQFF
NA	TRBV27	TRBJ2-7	NA	TGTGCCAGCAGTTTATCCCGGGTGGTAGCGGAAGCCTACGAGCAGTACTTC	CASSLSRVVAEAYEQYF
NA	TRBV11-3	TRBJ2-3	NA	TGTGCCAGCAGCTTAGGTTTAGACACAGATACGCAGTATTTT	CASSLGLDTDTQYF
NA	TRBV29-1	TRBJ2-3	NA	TGCAGCGTTACCCGTCCCGGTACGCAGTATTTT	CSVTRPGTQYF
NA	TRBV30	TRBJ2-2	NA	TGTGCCTGGATGGAGGGCTCATGGGTGGGGGAGCTGTTTTTT	CAWMEGSWVGELFF
few	TRBV30	TRBJ2-7	NA	TGTGCCTGGAGTAGGGCCTACGAGCAGTACTTC	CAWSRAYEQYF
NA	TRBV5-1	TRBJ2-2	NA	TGCGCCAGCAGCTTGATGGGGGCCGGGGAGCTGTTTTTT	CASSLMGAGELFF
NA	TRBV7-9	TRBJ1-2	TRBD1	TGTGCCAGCAGCGCGACAGGGATCTATGGCTACACCTTC	CASSATGIYGYTF
NA	TRBV7-9	TRBJ2-7	NA	TGTGCCAGCAGCTCAGGACATCAATCTTACGAGCAGTACTTC	CASSSGHQSYEQYF
once	TRBV7-9	TRBJ2-5	NA	TGTGCCAGCAGCTTAGGTTTGGGAATCGGGACCCAGTACTTC	CASSLGLGIGTQYF
NA	TRBV9	TRBJ1-1	NA	TGTGCCAGCAGCCCCCCTCGGGGGCTGGTCACTGAAGCTTTCTTT	CASSPPRGLVTEAFF
NA	TRBV9	TRBJ1-2	TRBD1	TGTGCCAGCAGCCCGGGACAGAATAACTATGGCTACACCTTC	CASSPGQNNYGYTF